These 17 T cell receptor beta chains originate from one sample sequenced in a study of blood T cell repertoires in COVID-19. The assay was immunoSEQ multiplex PCR, and TCRdb's table has in-frame clones only and misses some. The data contain roughly 200,000 clones, 70% to 90% of them seen just once; the ten biggest clones take up 9.5% to 12%. The sample taken for sequencing was peripheral blood. The source is a human donor with active or convalescent COVID-19. The donor label of this sample is uncertain.

The chain combines TRBV5-4 with TRBJ2-7; 10 nucleotides agree with TRBD1. Germline-derived CDR1 and CDR2 are SGHNT and YYREEE (reference sequence). V was pared by 4 bases and J by 2 bases, with 6 bases of the junction left unmatched. The CDR3 is 15 amino acids. DNA for the CDR3: TGTGCCAGCAGCCGGGCGGACAGGGGGGCCTACGAGCAGTACTTC. It is translated as CASSRADRGAYEQYF.

The V gene is TRBV6-2 or TRBV6-3, the J gene TRBJ2-5; 9 bases agree with TRBD2. V lost 2 bases to trimming and J lost 5 bases; unmatched junction nucleotides: 15. The CDR3 covers 18 residues. The germline V gene encodes CDR1 MNHEY and CDR2 SVGEGT. The CDR3, as DNA: TGTGCCAGCAGTTACCCCGCCGGGGCGGGGGGGGCCATGGAGACCCAGTACTTC. Translation: CASSYPAGAGGAMETQYF.

J is TRBJ1-2 and V is TRBV5-5; 8 nucleotides agree with TRBD1. Germline trimming cut 4 bases from V and 5 bases from J; bases unmatched to any gene: 4. In germline, CDR1 is SGHKS, CDR2 YYEKEE (reference sequence). There are 13 residues in the CDR3. The CDR3 DNA is TGTGCCAGCAGCGCAGGGACAGGATATGGCTACACCTTC. This translates into CASSAGTGYGYTF. The full variable domain, in which reference TRBV5-5 and TRBJ1-2 provide the parts outside the CDR3, is DAGVTQSPTHLIKTRGQQVTLRCSPISGHKSVSWYQQVLGQGPQFIFQYYEKEERGRGNFPDRFSARQFPNYSSELNVNALLLGDSALYLCASSAGTGYGYTFGSGTRLTVV.

The chain recombines TRBV30 with TRBJ2-1, with a possible D match to TRBD2 (6 bases). Looked up from germline, CDR1 is GTSNPN and CDR2 is SVGIG (reference sequence). This CDR3 region has 13 residues. Trimming took off 1 base at V and 8 bases at J, with 12 bases between the two ends. CDR3 residues: CAWSGGESHEQFF. CDR3 nucleotide sequence: TGTGCCTGGAGTGGGGGGGAGTCCCATGAGCAGTTCTTC.

The V gene is TRBV29-1, the J gene TRBJ2-2, with D perhaps matching TRBD1 (5 bases). V was clipped by 1 base and J by 4 bases, with 7 bases between them. There are 13 residues in the CDR3. Germline V gene sequence: CDR1 SQVTM, CDR2 ANQGSEA. The CDR3 region has the DNA TGCAGCGTTGAAGGGGGCATCACCGGGGAGCTGTTTTTT. Its protein product is CSVEGGITGELFF.

J is TRBJ2-7 and V is TRBV6-5, with 7 bases lining up with TRBD1. CDR3 length: 15 residues. Trimming took 5 bases from V and 3 from J; bases not matched to a gene: 10. Germline CDR1 MNHEY, CDR2 SVGAGI. CDR3 in amino acids: CASSPDRVGSYEQYF. The CDR3 DNA is TGTGCCAGCAGTCCTGACAGGGTGGGAAGCTACGAGCAGTACTTC.

The chain recombines TRBV18 with TRBJ1-1, with D tentatively TRBD1 (6 bases). The CDR3 consists of 13 residues. The V and J ends lost 3 bases and 5 bases respectively, with 10 bases between them. The germline V gene has CDR1 KGHSH and CDR2 LQKENI. CDR3 sequence: CASSPERGTEAFF. CDR3 bases: TGTGCCAGCTCACCTGAAAGGGGGACTGAAGCTTTCTTT.

The rearrangement links TRBV12-5 to TRBJ2-1; 9 nucleotides match TRBD1. In germline, CDR1 is LGHNT, CDR2 FRNRAP. There are 16 residues in the CDR3. J lost 6 bases, V lost 2 bases, and 8 bases had no gene match. The CDR3 DNA sequence: TGTGCTAGTGGTTTGCCCACAGGGGGCGGGAGCAATGAGCAGTTCTTC. Its protein is CASGLPTGGGSNEQFF.

The chain is built from TRBV5-1 and TRBJ2-7; TRBD1 aligns across 8 bases. The CDR3 covers 14 residues. Trimming at V came to 4 bases and at J to 2 bases, leaving 5 bases not matched to a gene. Germline V lookup: CDR1 SGHRS, CDR2 YFSETQ. CDR3 sequence: CASSLEQGAYEQYF. Here the CDR3 DNA reads TGCGCCAGCAGCCTGGAACAGGGGGCCTACGAGCAGTACTTC.

The chain combines TRBV28 with TRBJ2-7; TRBD1 matches at 8 bases. The CDR3 totals 15 residues. Germline CDR1 is MDHEN and CDR2 is SYDVKM. V trimming: 3 bases; J trimming: 7 bases; junction bases outside the gene matches: 11. The CDR3 sequence is CASSFFGTGGGEQYF. Here the CDR3 DNA reads TGTGCCAGCAGTTTCTTCGGTACAGGGGGTGGTGAGCAGTACTTC. The full variable domain, its missing parts supplied by reference TRBV28 and TRBJ2-7, is DVKVTQSSRYLVKRTGEKVFLECVQDMDHENMFWYRQDPGLGLRLIYFSYDVKMKEKGDIPEGYSVSREKKERFSLILESASTNQTSMYLCASSFFGTGGGEQYFGPGTRLTVT.

The chain uses TRBV21-1 and TRBJ2-6; the tabulated D call, TRBD1, remains unverified against the DNA. TRBV21-1 is a known pseudogene. This CDR3 is 17 amino acids long. The chain's CDR3 is CATDRDRGYSGANVLTF. The DNA for the CDR3 is TGTGCCACCGACCGGGACAGGGGGTACTCTGGGGCCAACGTCCTGACTTTC.

The chain combines TRBV11-3 with TRBJ2-3; TRBD2 matches at 7 bases. The length of the CDR3 is 14 residues. With 10 bases clipped from V and 2 bases from J, the junction kept 9 bases outside the gene matches. Germline CDR1 reads SGHNT; CDR2 reads YENEEA. As DNA, the CDR3 is TGTGCCACTGAAGGGGCGGGGGTCACAGATACGCAGTATTTT. Translating gives CATEGAGVTDTQYF.

This clone occurred a few times. This chain links TRBV5-1 with TRBJ2-3; 7 bases agree with TRBD2. Germline V lookup: CDR1 SGHRS, CDR2 YFSETQ. V lost 1 base and J lost 1; bases outside the gene matches: 3. The CDR3 runs 15 residues. In nucleotides, the CDR3 is TGCGCCAGCAGCTTGATGCTAGCGGGCACAGATACGCAGTATTTT. Protein product: CASSLMLAGTDTQYF.

Comment on this clone: Other DNA sequences in this specimen translate into the identical CDR3. The chain recombines TRBV28 with TRBJ2-7; possibly TRBD2 for D (6 bases). CDR1 is MDHEN, CDR2 SYDVKM, per germline. The CDR3 consists of 12 residues. Deletions cut 8 bases from V and 4 bases from J, with 12 bases between. The CDR3 spells CASGGGAYEQYF. The CDR3 nucleotides read TGTGCCAGCGGTGGAGGGGCTTACGAGCAGTACTTC.

This chain links TRBV2 with TRBJ1-2; 7 nucleotides agree with TRBD1. Germline V gene sequence: CDR1 SNHLY, CDR2 FYNNEI. There are 17 residues in the CDR3. V trimming: 7 bases; J trimming: 4 bases; junction bases outside the gene matches: 18. CDR3 loop: CASTETKRQGSLYGYTF. CDR3 bases: TGTGCCAGCACCGAAACGAAGCGACAGGGTTCCCTCTATGGCTACACCTTC.

This chain uses TRBV19 with TRBJ1-6; the match to TRBD1 covers 7 bases. Germline lookup yields CDR1 LNHDA and CDR2 SQIVND (reference sequence). This CDR3 is built from 16 residues. V shed 5 bases and J 8 bases; nucleotides not matched to a gene: 12. The CDR3 spells CASSELITGAYSPLHF. CDR3 sequence (DNA): TGTGCCAGTAGTGAACTTATAACAGGGGCCTATTCACCCCTCCACTTT.

This chain joins TRBV4-1 and TRBJ2-1; 9 bases are a match to TRBD1. Looked up from germline, CDR1 is MGHRA and CDR2 is YSYEKL. The CDR3 sequence is 15 residues long. After removal of 4 bases from V and 9 bases from J, the junction contained 10 bases not matched to a gene. The CDR3 spells CASSLGTGQWSEQFF. The CDR3 nucleotides are TGCGCCAGCAGCCTCGGGACAGGGCAATGGAGTGAGCAGTTCTTC.